This record concerns one T cell receptor beta chain sequence. Antigen specificity is unknown. The data were taken from a study of vaccination effects on CD4 cells after COVID-19. Sequencing followed a ViraFEST assay step that expanded antigen-specific CD4+ T cells with viral peptide pools. Isolation of CD4+ T cells took place after 10 days of culture. Participants each got two BNT162b2 or mRNA-1273 vaccine doses. TCRdb's table, derived via immunoSEQ multiplex PCR, lists solely in-frame clones and lacks some. The table records some 29,000 clones, about 74% of them present only once. V was clipped by 8 bases and J by 4 bases, with 9 bases between them. Germline V gene sequence: CDR1 ENHRY, CDR2 SYGVKD. The CDR3 length is 12 residues. Points from the study as a whole: Clones induced by infection and by vaccine showed marked clonal contraction late after vaccination.

This TCR was sampled from a human donor who received a COVID-19 vaccine. The chain links TRBV10-3 to TRBJ1-5; D remains ambiguous. The material sequenced was CD4+ T cells from PBMCs cultured with HCoV-OC43 spike peptides, taken after COVID-19 vaccination. This sample's subset: HCoV-OC43 spike overlapping peptide pool stimulation. In nucleotides, the CDR3 is TGTGCCATCGGGAGGCAGAATCAGCCCCAGCATTTT. This codes for CAIGRQNQPQHF.